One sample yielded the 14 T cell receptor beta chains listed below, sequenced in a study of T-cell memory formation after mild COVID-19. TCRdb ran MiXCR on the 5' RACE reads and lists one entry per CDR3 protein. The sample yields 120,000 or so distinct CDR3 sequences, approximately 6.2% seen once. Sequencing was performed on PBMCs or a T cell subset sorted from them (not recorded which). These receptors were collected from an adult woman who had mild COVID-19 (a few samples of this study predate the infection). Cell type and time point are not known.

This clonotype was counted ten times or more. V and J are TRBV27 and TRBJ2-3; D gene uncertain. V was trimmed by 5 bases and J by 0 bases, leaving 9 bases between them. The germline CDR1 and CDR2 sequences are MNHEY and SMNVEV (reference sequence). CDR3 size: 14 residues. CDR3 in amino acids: CASSPNHSTDTQYF. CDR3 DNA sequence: TGTGCCAGCAGTCCCAATCACAGCACAGATACGCAGTATTTT.

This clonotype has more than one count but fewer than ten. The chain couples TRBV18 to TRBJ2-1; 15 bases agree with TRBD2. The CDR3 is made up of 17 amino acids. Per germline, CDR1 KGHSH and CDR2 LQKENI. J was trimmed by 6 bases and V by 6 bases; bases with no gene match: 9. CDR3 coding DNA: TGTGCCAGCTCTTTCGGACTAGCGGGAGGGCCGGGCAATGAGCAGTTCTTC. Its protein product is CASSFGLAGGPGNEQFF.

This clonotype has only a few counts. CDR3 DNA: TGTGCCAGCAGCCAGCAGGAACGCACAGATACGCAGTATTTT. It is translated as CASSQQERTDTQYF. V and J are TRBV14 and TRBJ2-3, with D unresolved. V was clipped by 3 bases and J by 1 base, with 8 bases between them. Looked up from germline, CDR1 is SGHDN and CDR2 is FVKESK. The CDR3 loop spans 14 amino acids.

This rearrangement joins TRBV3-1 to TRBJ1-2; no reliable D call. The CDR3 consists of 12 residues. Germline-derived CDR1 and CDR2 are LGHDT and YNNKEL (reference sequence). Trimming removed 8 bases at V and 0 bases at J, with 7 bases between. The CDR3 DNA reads TGTGCCAGCGGCGGGGCTAACTATGGCTACACCTTC. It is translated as CASGGANYGYTF.

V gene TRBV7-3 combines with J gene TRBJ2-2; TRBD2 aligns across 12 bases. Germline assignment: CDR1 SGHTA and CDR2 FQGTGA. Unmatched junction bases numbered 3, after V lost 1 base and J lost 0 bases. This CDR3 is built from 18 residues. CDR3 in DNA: TGTGCCAGCAGCTTAAGACTAGCGGGGGCTTCGAACACCGGGGAGCTGTTTTTT. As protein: CASSLRLAGASNTGELFF.

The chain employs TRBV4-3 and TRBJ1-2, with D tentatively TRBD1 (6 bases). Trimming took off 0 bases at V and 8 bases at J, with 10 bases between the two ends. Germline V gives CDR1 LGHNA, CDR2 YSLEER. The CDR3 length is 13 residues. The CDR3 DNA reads TGCGCCAGCAGCCAAGATACCGGGGGCGGCTACACCTTC. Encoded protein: CASSQDTGGGYTF.

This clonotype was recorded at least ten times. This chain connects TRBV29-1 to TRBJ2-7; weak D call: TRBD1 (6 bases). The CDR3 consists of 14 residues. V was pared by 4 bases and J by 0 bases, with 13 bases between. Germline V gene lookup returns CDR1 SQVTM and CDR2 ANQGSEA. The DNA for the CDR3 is TGCAGCGTTGTAAGACAGGCGAGCTCCTACGAGCAGTACTTC. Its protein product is CSVVRQASSYEQYF.

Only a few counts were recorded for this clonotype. The CDR3 reads CASSLSGQGWETQYF. CDR3 DNA sequence: TGTGCCAGCAGCTTATCGGGACAGGGTTGGGAGACCCAGTACTTC. The V gene is TRBV7-3, the J gene TRBJ2-5, with 9 bases matching TRBD1. The CDR3 is 15 residues long. The V gene end was trimmed by 2 bases and the J gene end by 5 bases; junction bases not matched to a gene: 6. Germline-derived CDR1 and CDR2 are SGHTA and FQGTGA. The whole variable domain, filled in from reference TRBV7-3 and TRBJ2-5, reads GAGVSQTPSNKVTEKGKYVELRCDPISGHTALYWYRQSLGQGPEFLIYFQGTGAADDSGLPNDRFFAVRPEGSVSTLKIQRTERGDSAVYLCASSLSGQGWETQYFGPGTRLLVL.

CDR3 amino acids: CASSFDVNYGYTF. For the CDR3, the DNA is TGTGCCAGCAGTTTTGACGTTAACTATGGCTACACCTTC. The chain is built from TRBV12-3 or TRBV12-4 and TRBJ1-2, with no clear D. Trimming took 3 bases from V and 1 from J, leaving 6 bases between them. This CDR3 comprises 13 residues.

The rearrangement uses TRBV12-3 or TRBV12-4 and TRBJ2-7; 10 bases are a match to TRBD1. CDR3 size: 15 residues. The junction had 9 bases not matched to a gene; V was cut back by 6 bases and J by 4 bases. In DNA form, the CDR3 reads TGTGCCAGCAGCAGCTCCCGGACAGGGGGATACGAGCAGTACTTC. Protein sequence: CASSSSRTGGYEQYF.

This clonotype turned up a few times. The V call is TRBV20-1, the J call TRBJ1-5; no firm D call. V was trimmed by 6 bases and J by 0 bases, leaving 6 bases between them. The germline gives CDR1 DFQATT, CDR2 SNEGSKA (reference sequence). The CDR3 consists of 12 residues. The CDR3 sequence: CSARSSNQPQHF. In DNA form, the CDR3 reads TGCAGTGCCCGGTCTAGCAATCAGCCCCAGCATTTT.

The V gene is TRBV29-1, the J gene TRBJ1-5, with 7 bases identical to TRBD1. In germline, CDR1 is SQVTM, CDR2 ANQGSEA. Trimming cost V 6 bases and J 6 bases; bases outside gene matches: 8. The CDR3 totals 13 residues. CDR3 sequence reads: CSVGTGVGQPQHF. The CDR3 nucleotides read TGCAGCGTGGGTACAGGGGTAGGTCAGCCCCAGCATTTT. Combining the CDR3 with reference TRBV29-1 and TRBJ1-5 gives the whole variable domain SAVISQKPSRDICQRGTSLTIQCQVDSQVTMMFWYRQQPGQSLTLIATANQGSEATYESGFVIDKFPISRPNLTFSTLTVSNMSPEDSSIYLCSVGTGVGQPQHFGDGTRLSIL.

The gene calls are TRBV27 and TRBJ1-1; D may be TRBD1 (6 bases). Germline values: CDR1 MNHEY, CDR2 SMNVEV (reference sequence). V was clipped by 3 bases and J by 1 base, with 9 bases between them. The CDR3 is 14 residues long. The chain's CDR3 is CASSFQGTNTEAFF. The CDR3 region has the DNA TGTGCCAGCAGTTTCCAGGGGACGAACACTGAAGCTTTCTTT.

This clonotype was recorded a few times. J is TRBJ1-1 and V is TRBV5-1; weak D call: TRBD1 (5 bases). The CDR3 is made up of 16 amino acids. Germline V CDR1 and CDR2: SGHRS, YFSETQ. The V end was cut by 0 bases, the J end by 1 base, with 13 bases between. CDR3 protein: CASSLGSLGGNTEAFF. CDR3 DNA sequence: TGCGCCAGCAGCTTGGGAAGCTTGGGGGGGAACACTGAAGCTTTCTTT.